Shown below are 28 T cell receptor beta chains from a single sample sequenced in a study of cytomegalovirus exposure and HLA in healthy donors. The method was immunoSEQ multiplex PCR; TCRdb's version includes in-frame clones alone and lacks a portion of them. The data show about 100,000 clones, with roughly 88% seen just once and 3% to 3.5% held by the top ten. Sequencing was carried out using PBMCs. The receptor set was obtained from a woman aged 18-35 years in good health and CMV-seronegative.

This chain uses TRBV5-1 with TRBJ1-4, with D perhaps matching TRBD1 (6 bases). V lost 2 bases, J lost 7 bases, and 12 bases lay in between. The CDR3 covers 14 residues. The germline CDR1 and CDR2 sequences are SGHRS and YFSETQ. For the CDR3, the DNA is TGCGCCAGCAGCTTAGCAGGGGCTGGTGAAAAACTGTTTTTT. Protein sequence: CASSLAGAGEKLFF.

This chain uses TRBV28 with TRBJ2-7, with TRBD1 matching 7 bases. V lost 4 bases, J lost 5 bases, and 8 bases stayed unmatched. CDR1 MDHEN and CDR2 SYDVKM come from the germline V gene. This CDR3 region has 14 residues. CDR3 sequence reads: CASSSGTVPNEQYF. For the CDR3, the DNA is TGTGCCAGCAGTTCCGGGACAGTCCCCAACGAGCAGTACTTC.

This clone was counted only a few times. The junction departs from the called germline gene at one end, perhaps through a read error. The rearrangement links TRBV5-1 to TRBJ1-2; perhaps TRBD1 as D (6 bases). This CDR3 has 10 amino acids. The germline V gene has CDR1 SGHRS and CDR2 YFSETQ. CDR3 protein: CASSLLEGDF. The CDR3 nucleotides are TGCGCCAGCAGCTTGCTCGAGGGGGACTTC.

The rearrangement links TRBV4-1 to TRBJ2-5; 16 bases fit TRBD2. Trimming removed 2 bases from V and 1 base from J; junction bases left unmatched: 7. The CDR3 spans 19 residues. In germline, CDR1 is MGHRA, CDR2 YSYEKL. The CDR3 region is CASSQLSGTSGGAQETQYF. CDR3 nucleotide sequence: TGCGCCAGCAGCCAACTATCCGGGACTAGCGGGGGGGCCCAAGAGACCCAGTACTTC.

This chain connects TRBV19 to TRBJ1-3, with TRBD1 matching over 9 bases. The V segment lost 7 bases and the J segment 1 base; nucleotides outside the gene matches: 5. There are 15 residues in the CDR3. CDR1 LNHDA and CDR2 SQIVND come from the germline V gene (reference sequence). Written as DNA, the CDR3 is TGTGCCAGTAACCTACAGGGGGCGTCTGGAAACACCATATATTTT. Its protein is CASNLQGASGNTIYF.

The chain carries TRBV28 and TRBJ2-2; weak D call: TRBD2 (5 bases). This CDR3 spans 15 amino acids. Germline V CDR1 and CDR2: MDHEN, SYDVKM. V was trimmed by 5 bases and J by 2 bases, leaving 12 bases between them. The CDR3, as DNA: TGTGCCAGCAGTAATGGAGGTAAAAACACCGGGGAGCTGTTTTTT. Translating gives CASSNGGKNTGELFF. The variable domain in full, completed from reference TRBV28 and TRBJ2-2, reads DVKVTQSSRYLVKRTGEKVFLECVQDMDHENMFWYRQDPGLGLRLIYFSYDVKMKEKGDIPEGYSVSREKKERFSLILESASTNQTSMYLCASSNGGKNTGELFFGEGSRLTVL.

The rearrangement links TRBV29-1 to TRBJ1-1; D ambiguous. Germline V CDR1 and CDR2: SQVTM, ANQGSEA. V lost 0 bases to trimming and J lost 11 bases, with 19 bases between them. CDR3 length equals 14 residues. The DNA of the CDR3 is TGCAGCGTTGAAGATGGGCAGGCCTTCAATGGGGCTTTCTTT. Its protein is CSVEDGQAFNGAFF.

This clone was seen only once. The chain uses TRBV6-4 and TRBJ2-3; TRBD1 agrees at 8 bases. This CDR3 has 14 residues. V shed 3 bases and J 4 bases; nucleotides not matched to a gene: 3. Germline CDR1 MRHNA, CDR2 SNTAGT. CDR3 nucleotides: TGTGCCAGCAGTGAGACAGGGGCCCCAGATACGCAGTATTTT. This gives the protein CASSETGAPDTQYF.

V and J are TRBV30 and TRBJ1-1; maybe TRBD1 (6 bases). From germline, CDR1 is GTSNPN and CDR2 SVGIG (reference sequence). Trimming pared 4 bases from V and 5 bases from J, leaving 14 bases between. The CDR3 is 13 amino acids. The CDR3 region is CAWTIGGETEAFF. CDR3 in DNA: TGTGCCTGGACGATAGGGGGTGAGACTGAAGCTTTCTTT.

The V call is TRBV25-1, the J call TRBJ2-1; 9 bases are a match to TRBD1. With 3 bases clipped from V and 8 bases from J, the junction kept 8 bases outside the gene matches. The germline V gene has CDR1 MGHDK and CDR2 SYGVNS. The CDR3 is 15 residues long. Here the CDR3 reads CASSEPGQGTDEQFF. In nucleotides, the CDR3 is TGTGCCAGCAGTGAGCCGGGACAGGGTACCGATGAGCAGTTCTTC.

This clone was recorded a few times. The CDR3 DNA reads TGTGCCAGCAGCAAGCTTCCGGGACAGGGAACAGATACGCAGTATTTT. Its translation is CASSKLPGQGTDTQYF. The V gene is TRBV28, the J gene TRBJ2-3, with 9 nucleotides matching TRBD1. The CDR3 extends over 16 amino acids. CDR1 MDHEN and CDR2 SYDVKM come from the germline V gene. J gave up 3 bases and V 6 bases, and 10 bases lay outside the gene matches. Drawing the rest from reference TRBV28 and TRBJ2-3, the complete variable domain is DVKVTQSSRYLVKRTGEKVFLECVQDMDHENMFWYRQDPGLGLRLIYFSYDVKMKEKGDIPEGYSVSREKKERFSLILESASTNQTSMYLCASSKLPGQGTDTQYFGPGTRLTVL.

This rearrangement joins TRBV5-1 to TRBJ1-2; the match to TRBD1 covers 8 bases. V lost 4 bases to trimming and J lost 8 bases; unmatched junction nucleotides: 7. The CDR3 totals 13 residues. Per the germline V gene, CDR1 is SGHRS and CDR2 is YFSETQ. CDR3 amino acids: CASSLGQGEGYTF. DNA for the CDR3: TGCGCCAGCAGCCTTGGACAGGGTGAGGGCTACACCTTC.

The chain combines TRBV9 with TRBJ2-7, with TRBD1 identical over 7 bases. The CDR3 has 14 amino acids. In germline, CDR1 is SGDLS, CDR2 YYNGEE. J was trimmed by 2 bases and V by 4 bases; bases with no gene match: 6. CDR3 DNA: TGTGCCAGCAGCCCTAGGGACAGCACCTACGAGCAGTACTTC. This gives the protein CASSPRDSTYEQYF.

The chain recombines TRBV28 with TRBJ1-2; 10 bases are a match to TRBD1. This CDR3 contains 15 residues. Germline CDR1 reads MDHEN; CDR2 reads SYDVKM. After removal of 4 bases from V and 8 bases from J, the junction contained 10 bases not matched to a gene. This CDR3 reads CASSSPPGQGQGYTF. CDR3 in DNA: TGTGCCAGCAGTTCGCCGCCGGGACAGGGGCAAGGCTACACCTTC.

The chain recombines TRBV6-5 with TRBJ1-6; 9 nucleotides agree with TRBD1. CDR1 is MNHEY and CDR2 is SVGAGI in the germline V gene. This CDR3 is 15 amino acids long. Trimming at V came to 5 bases and at J to 7 bases, leaving 6 bases not matched to a gene. The CDR3 region has the DNA TGTGCCAGCAGTCCCCGGGACAGGGTCAATTCACCCCTCCACTTT. This translates into CASSPRDRVNSPLHF.

V and J are TRBV18 and TRBJ1-1, with 8 bases aligning to TRBD1. CDR1 is KGHSH, CDR2 LQKENI, per germline. V was clipped by 4 bases and J by 3 bases; unmatched bases: 16. There are 18 residues in the CDR3. CDR3 sequence: CASSLDDPGGNEDTEAFF. The DNA of the CDR3 is TGTGCCAGCTCACTAGACGACCCAGGGGGCAATGAAGACACTGAAGCTTTCTTT. The entire variable domain, with the rest obtained from reference TRBV18 and TRBJ1-1, is as follows: NAGVMQNPRHLVRRRGQEARLRCSPMKGHSHVYWYRQLPEEGLKFMVYLQKENIIDESGMPKERFSAEFPKEGPSILRIQQVVRGDSAAYFCASSLDDPGGNEDTEAFFGQGTRLTVV.

The DNA for the CDR3 is TGTGCCAGTAATCCTTCAGGGGCAATTCATCAGCCCCAGCATTTT. Translated: CASNPSGAIHQPQHF. The V gene is TRBV19, the J gene TRBJ1-5; TRBD1 is a possible D gene (6 bases). The CDR3 length is 15 residues. The V gene lost 7 bases and the J gene lost 5 bases, with 18 bases spanning the gap. Germline V gives CDR1 LNHDA, CDR2 SQIVND (reference sequence). The whole variable domain, remainder taken from reference TRBV19 and TRBJ1-5, is DGGITQSPKYLFRKEGQNVTLSCEQNLNHDAMYWYRQDPGQGLRLIYYSQIVNDFQKGDIAEGYSVSREKKESFPLTVTSAQKNPTAFYLCASNPSGAIHQPQHFGDGTRLSIL.

V and J are TRBV5-6 and TRBJ2-1, with TRBD2 identical over 10 bases. The germline gives CDR1 SGHDT, CDR2 YYEEEE. The CDR3 has 17 residues. Trimming took 0 bases from V and 3 from J; bases not matched to a gene: 6. In nucleotides, the CDR3 is TGTGCCAGCAGCTTGGAGTCTAGCGGGGGCCTCTACAATGAGCAGTTCTTC. This codes for CASSLESSGGLYNEQFF. Filled out from reference TRBV5-6 and TRBJ2-1, the complete variable domain reads DAGVTQSPTHLIKTRGQQVTLRCSPKSGHDTVSWYQQALGQGPQFIFQYYEEEERQRGNFPDRFSGHQFPNYSSELNVNALLLGDSALYLCASSLESSGGLYNEQFFGPGTRLTVL.

The chain carries TRBV25-1 and TRBJ1-4; 9 bases line up with TRBD1. Looked up from germline, CDR1 is MGHDK and CDR2 is SYGVNS. The CDR3 totals 14 residues. J lost 8 bases, V lost 5 bases, and 6 bases had no gene match. Here the CDR3 reads CASSPRTGDEKLFF. Written as DNA, the CDR3 is TGTGCCAGCAGTCCCAGGACAGGGGACGAAAAACTGTTTTTT.

As DNA, the CDR3 is TGTGCCAGCAGCCGCTTAGGGTCGGGGTTCACTGAAGCTTTCTTT. This codes for CASSRLGSGFTEAFF. This chain uses TRBV5-8 with TRBJ1-1; D call uncertain. Trimming took 4 bases from V and 4 from J, leaving 17 bases between them. Germline CDR1 is SGHTS and CDR2 is YDEGEE. The CDR3 has 15 amino acids.

The CDR3, as DNA: TGTGCCATCACCCCCACAGACATACTAGCGGGGGGATCCACTGGGGAGCTGTTTTTT. It codes for CAITPTDILAGGSTGELFF. The rearrangement joins TRBV10-3 to TRBJ2-2; 12 nucleotides align to TRBD2. Germline CDR1 reads ENHRY; CDR2 reads SYGVKD. The CDR3 is 19 residues long. The J segment lost 8 bases and the V segment lost 7 bases, leaving 20 bases of the junction unmatched.

The chain links TRBV25-1 to TRBJ1-5; D is unresolved. In germline, CDR1 is MGHDK, CDR2 SYGVNS. Trimming left V 3 bases short and J 2 bases short, with 8 bases between. This CDR3 region has 14 residues. CDR3 region: CASSDLQGNQPQHF. CDR3 DNA sequence: TGTGCCAGCAGTGACCTGCAGGGCAATCAGCCCCAGCATTTT.

V is TRBV4-1 and J is TRBJ1-6; 9 nucleotides match TRBD1. Germline V gene lookup returns CDR1 MGHRA and CDR2 YSYEKL. Losses at the gene ends were 1 base for V and 3 bases for J; bases not matched to a gene: 7. This CDR3 contains 18 residues. Here the CDR3 reads CASSQGRDREFYNSPLHF. CDR3 nucleotides: TGCGCCAGCAGCCAAGGACGGGACAGGGAATTCTATAATTCACCCCTCCACTTT.

To note about this clone: The junction shows a germline mismatch at one end, possibly a read error. V gene TRBV20-1 combines with J gene TRBJ1-2; D unresolved. The length of the CDR3 is 10 residues. From germline, CDR1 is DFQATT and CDR2 SNEGSKA (reference sequence). CDR3 residues: CSASLSRELF. The CDR3 DNA sequence: TGCAGTGCTAGTCTCTCCCGGGAGCTCTTC.

This chain uses TRBV4-1 with TRBJ1-6; 10 bases align to TRBD1. The V segment lost 5 bases and the J segment 10 bases; nucleotides outside the gene matches: 8. The germline V gene has CDR1 MGHRA and CDR2 YSYEKL. The CDR3 contains 15 residues. The CDR3 spells CASSVPGTGESPLHF. In DNA form, the CDR3 reads TGCGCCAGCAGCGTCCCCGGGACAGGGGAATCACCCCTCCACTTT.

V is TRBV6-5 and J is TRBJ2-3, with 12 nucleotides matching TRBD2. Germline CDR1 MNHEY, CDR2 SVGAGI. V was clipped by 2 bases and J by 1 base; unmatched bases: 1. The CDR3 runs 16 residues. CDR3 region: CASSYRLAGGTDTQYF. The CDR3 coding sequence is TGTGCCAGCAGTTACCGACTAGCGGGGGGCACAGATACGCAGTATTTT.

V and J are TRBV5-1 and TRBJ2-1; tentative D call: TRBD1 (6 bases). Germline values: CDR1 SGHRS, CDR2 YFSETQ. The CDR3 is made up of 11 amino acids. V was cut by 2 bases and J by 9 bases, with 6 bases left in between. The CDR3, as DNA: TGCGCCAGCAGCTTACAGGGTGAGCAGTTCTTC. This gives the protein CASSLQGEQFF.

V gene TRBV4-1 combines with J gene TRBJ1-4; 10 bases agree with TRBD1. Trimming at V came to 3 bases and at J to 8 bases, leaving 9 bases not matched to a gene. Germline CDR1 is MGHRA and CDR2 is YSYEKL. CDR3 length: 16 amino acids. For the CDR3, the DNA is TGCGCCAGCAGCCAGCCTACCCGGGACAGGGGAGAAAAACTGTTTTTT. It codes for CASSQPTRDRGEKLFF.